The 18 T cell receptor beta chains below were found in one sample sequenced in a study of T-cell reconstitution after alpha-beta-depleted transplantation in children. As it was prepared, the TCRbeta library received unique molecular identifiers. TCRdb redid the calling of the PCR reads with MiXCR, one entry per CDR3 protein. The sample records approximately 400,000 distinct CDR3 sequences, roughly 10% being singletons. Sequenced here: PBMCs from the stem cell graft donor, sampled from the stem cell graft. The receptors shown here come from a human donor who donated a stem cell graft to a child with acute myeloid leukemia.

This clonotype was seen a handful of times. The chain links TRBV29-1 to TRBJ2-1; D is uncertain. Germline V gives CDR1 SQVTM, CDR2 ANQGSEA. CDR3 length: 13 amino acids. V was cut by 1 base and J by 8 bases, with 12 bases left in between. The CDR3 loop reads CSVEVIDGDEQFF. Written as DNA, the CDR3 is TGCAGCGTTGAAGTTATCGACGGAGATGAGCAGTTCTTC.

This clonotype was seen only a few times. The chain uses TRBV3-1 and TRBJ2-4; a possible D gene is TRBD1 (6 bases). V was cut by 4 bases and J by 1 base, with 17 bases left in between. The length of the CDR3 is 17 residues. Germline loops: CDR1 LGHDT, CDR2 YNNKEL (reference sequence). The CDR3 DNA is TGTGCCAGCAGCCCTTACGACGCAGGGGCGGCCAAAAACATTCAGTACTTC. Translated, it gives CASSPYDAGAAKNIQYF.

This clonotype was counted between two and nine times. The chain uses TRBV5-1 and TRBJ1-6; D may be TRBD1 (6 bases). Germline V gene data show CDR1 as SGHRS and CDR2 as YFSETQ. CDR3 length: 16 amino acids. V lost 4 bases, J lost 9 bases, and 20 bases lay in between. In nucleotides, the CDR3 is TGCGCCAGCAGCGTCGACCCAGGGGATCGGTTTTCACCCCTCCACTTT. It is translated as CASSVDPGDRFSPLHF.

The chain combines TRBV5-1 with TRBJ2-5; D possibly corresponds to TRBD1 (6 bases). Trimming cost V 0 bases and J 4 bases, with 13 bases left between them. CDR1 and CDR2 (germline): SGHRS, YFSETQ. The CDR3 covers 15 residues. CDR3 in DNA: TGCGCCAGCAGCTTGGAACAGGGAGTGCGAGAGACCCAGTACTTC. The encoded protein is CASSLEQGVRETQYF.

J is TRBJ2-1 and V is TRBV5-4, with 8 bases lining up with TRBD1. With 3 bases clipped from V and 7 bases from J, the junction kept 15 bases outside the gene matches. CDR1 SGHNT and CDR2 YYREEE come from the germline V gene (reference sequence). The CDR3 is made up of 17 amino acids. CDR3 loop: CASSSRGQGAIRNEQFF. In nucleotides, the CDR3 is TGTGCCAGCAGCTCCCGAGGTCAGGGGGCGATTAGGAATGAGCAGTTCTTC.

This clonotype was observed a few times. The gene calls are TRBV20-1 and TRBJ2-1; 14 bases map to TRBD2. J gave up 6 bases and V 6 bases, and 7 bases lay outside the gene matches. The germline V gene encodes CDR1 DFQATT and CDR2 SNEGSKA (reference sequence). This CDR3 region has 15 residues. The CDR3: CSARRTSGGINEQFF. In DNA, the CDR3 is TGCAGTGCCCGACGGACTAGCGGGGGGATCAATGAGCAGTTCTTC.

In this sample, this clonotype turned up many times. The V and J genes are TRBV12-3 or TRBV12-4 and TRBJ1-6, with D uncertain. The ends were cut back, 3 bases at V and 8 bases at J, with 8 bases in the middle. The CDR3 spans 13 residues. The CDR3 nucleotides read TGTGCCAGCAGTTTTCAGAGTGATTCACCCCTCCACTTT. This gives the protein CASSFQSDSPLHF.

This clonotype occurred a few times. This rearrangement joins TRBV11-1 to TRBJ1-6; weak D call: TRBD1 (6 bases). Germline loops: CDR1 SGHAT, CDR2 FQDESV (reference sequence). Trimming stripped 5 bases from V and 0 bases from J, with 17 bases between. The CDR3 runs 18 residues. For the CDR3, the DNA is TGTGCCAGCAGCGCGGAAGTGGGGGCTTCCTCCTATAATTCACCCCTCCACTTT. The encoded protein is CASSAEVGASSYNSPLHF.

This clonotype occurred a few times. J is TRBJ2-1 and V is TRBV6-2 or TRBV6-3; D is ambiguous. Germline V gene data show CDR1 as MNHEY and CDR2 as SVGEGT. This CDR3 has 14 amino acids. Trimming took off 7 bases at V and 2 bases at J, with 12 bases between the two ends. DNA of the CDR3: TGTGCCAGCACCCCGGAGTACACCTACAATGAGCAGTTCTTC. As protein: CASTPEYTYNEQFF.

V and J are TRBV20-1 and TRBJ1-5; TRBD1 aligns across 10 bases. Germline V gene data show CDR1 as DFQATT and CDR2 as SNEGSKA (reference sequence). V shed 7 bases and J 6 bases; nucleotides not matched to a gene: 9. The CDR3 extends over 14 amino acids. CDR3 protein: CSVEMGDRGQPQHF. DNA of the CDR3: TGCAGTGTCGAGATGGGGGACAGGGGTCAGCCCCAGCATTTT.

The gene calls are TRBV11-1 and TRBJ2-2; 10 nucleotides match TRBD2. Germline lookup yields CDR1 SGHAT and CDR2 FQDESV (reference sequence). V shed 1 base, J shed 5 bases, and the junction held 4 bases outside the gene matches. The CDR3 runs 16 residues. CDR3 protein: CASSLELAGVTGELFF. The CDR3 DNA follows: TGTGCCAGCAGCTTAGAGCTAGCGGGAGTAACCGGGGAGCTGTTTTTT.

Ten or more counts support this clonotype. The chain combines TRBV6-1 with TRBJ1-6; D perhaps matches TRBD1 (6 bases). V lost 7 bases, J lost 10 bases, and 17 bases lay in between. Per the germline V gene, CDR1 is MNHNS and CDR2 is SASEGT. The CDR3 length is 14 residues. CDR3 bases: TGTGCCAGCAACGAAGAGGGGGAGGCATCACCCCTCCACTTT. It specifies CASNEEGEASPLHF.

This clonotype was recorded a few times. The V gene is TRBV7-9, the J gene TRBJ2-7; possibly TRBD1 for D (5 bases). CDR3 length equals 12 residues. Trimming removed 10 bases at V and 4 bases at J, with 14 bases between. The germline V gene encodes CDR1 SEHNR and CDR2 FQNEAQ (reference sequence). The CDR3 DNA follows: TGTGCCATCGACAGTTACTTATACGAGCAGTACTTC. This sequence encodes CAIDSYLYEQYF.

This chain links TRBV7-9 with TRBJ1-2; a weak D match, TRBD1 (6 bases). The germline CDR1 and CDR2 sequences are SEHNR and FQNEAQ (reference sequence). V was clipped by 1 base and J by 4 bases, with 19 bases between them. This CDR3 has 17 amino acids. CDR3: CASSLDPGHSTLYGYTF. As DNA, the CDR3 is TGTGCCAGCAGCTTAGACCCGGGACACTCCACGCTCTATGGCTACACCTTC.

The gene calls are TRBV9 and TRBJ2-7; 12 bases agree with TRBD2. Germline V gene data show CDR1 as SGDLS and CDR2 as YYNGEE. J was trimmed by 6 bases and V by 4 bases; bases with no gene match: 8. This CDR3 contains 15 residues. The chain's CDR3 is CASSPRLAGGFEQYF. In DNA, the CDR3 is TGTGCCAGCAGCCCTCGGCTAGCGGGAGGGTTCGAGCAGTACTTC.

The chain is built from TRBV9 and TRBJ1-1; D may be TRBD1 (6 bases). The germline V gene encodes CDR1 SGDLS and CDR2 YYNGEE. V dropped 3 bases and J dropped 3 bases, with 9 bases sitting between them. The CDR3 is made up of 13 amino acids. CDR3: CASSEGHYTEAFF. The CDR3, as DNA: TGTGCCAGCAGCGAGGGACATTACACTGAAGCTTTCTTT.

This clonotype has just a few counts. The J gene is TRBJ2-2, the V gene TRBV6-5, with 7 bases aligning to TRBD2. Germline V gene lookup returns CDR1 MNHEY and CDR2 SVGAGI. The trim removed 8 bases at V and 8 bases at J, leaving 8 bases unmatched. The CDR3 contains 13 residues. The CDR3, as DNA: TGTGCCAGCTCCGGGACTACCATTGGGGAGCTGTTTTTT. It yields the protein CASSGTTIGELFF.

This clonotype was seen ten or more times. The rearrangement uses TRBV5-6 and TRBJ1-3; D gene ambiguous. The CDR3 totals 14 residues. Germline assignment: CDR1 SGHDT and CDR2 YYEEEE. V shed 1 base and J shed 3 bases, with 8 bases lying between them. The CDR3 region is CASSLLLLGNTIYF. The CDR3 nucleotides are TGTGCCAGCAGCTTGCTACTGCTTGGAAACACCATATATTTT.